Shown below are 20 T cell receptor beta chains from a single sample sequenced in a study of cytomegalovirus exposure and HLA in healthy donors. The PCR employed 60 Vbeta primers together with 13 Jbeta primers. TCRdb keeps only in-frame clones here, not all; method: immunoSEQ multiplex PCR. The sample lists 110,000 or so clones, over 65% seen once, with 5.4% in the top ten. Sequencing was done on a sample of PBMCs. The source of these receptors is a woman aged 25 to 45 in good health and CMV-seropositive.

This chain uses TRBV7-2 with TRBJ2-2; D gene unclear. This CDR3 region has 12 residues. The germline V gene has CDR1 SGHTA and CDR2 FQGNSA. The V and J ends lost 2 bases and 8 bases respectively, with 6 bases between them. DNA for the CDR3: TGTGCCAGCAGCTTATATTCTGGGGAGCTGTTTTTT. Its translation: CASSLYSGELFF.

The rearrangement uses TRBV30 and TRBJ2-2, with TRBD1 matching 8 bases. With 0 bases clipped from V and 4 bases from J, the junction kept 4 bases outside the gene matches. Germline V gene sequence: CDR1 GTSNPN, CDR2 SVGIG (reference sequence). The CDR3 is made up of 15 amino acids. CDR3: CAWSVGQGGTGELFF. In DNA form, the CDR3 reads TGTGCCTGGAGTGTAGGACAGGGAGGCACCGGGGAGCTGTTTTTT.

The chain uses TRBV10-3 and TRBJ1-2; 7 bases match TRBD1. The V gene end was trimmed by 7 bases and the J gene end by 2 bases; junction bases not matched to a gene: 4. Germline V gives CDR1 ENHRY, CDR2 SYGVKD. This CDR3 contains 13 residues. CDR3: CAIMRQGNYGYTF. In nucleotides, the CDR3 is TGTGCCATCATGAGACAGGGAAACTATGGCTACACCTTC.

The genes are TRBV7-9 and TRBJ2-7; 12 bases are a match to TRBD2. This CDR3 has 15 residues. Germline V gives CDR1 SEHNR, CDR2 FQNEAQ (reference sequence). Losses at the gene ends were 3 bases for V and 3 bases for J; bases not matched to a gene: 3. The CDR3 DNA reads TGTGCCAGCAGCTTGACGACTAGCGGGAGCTACGAGCAGTACTTC. Translated: CASSLTTSGSYEQYF.

The CDR3 sequence: CASSHEYSGNTIYF. CDR3 DNA: TGTGCCAGCAGCCACGAGTACTCTGGAAACACCATATATTTT. The chain joins TRBV9 to TRBJ1-3; no definite D call. V lost 4 bases, J lost 0 bases, and 8 bases lay in between. Germline loops: CDR1 SGDLS, CDR2 YYNGEE. The CDR3 consists of 14 residues.

This chain joins TRBV21-1 and TRBJ1-1. TRBV21-1 is tagged as a pseudogene. The CDR3 spans 16 residues. The CDR3 reads CASSLRIPVLVAEAFF. The CDR3 DNA follows: TGTGCCAGCAGCCTAAGAATTCCCGTTCTCGTTGCTGAAGCTTTCTTT.

This clone has only one observation. The rearrangement links TRBV9 to TRBJ2-3, with 7 bases matching TRBD2. Germline-derived CDR1 and CDR2 are SGDLS and YYNGEE. The CDR3 is made up of 16 amino acids. The ends lost 1 base at V and 5 bases at J; junction bases unmatched: 10. CDR3 residues: CASSVSGEPGKDTQYF. The CDR3 nucleotides are TGTGCCAGCAGCGTAAGCGGGGAGCCTGGCAAAGATACGCAGTATTTT. Variable domain in full (rest from reference TRBV9 and TRBJ2-3): DSGVTQTPKHLITATGQRVTLRCSPRSGDLSVYWYQQSLDQGLQFLIQYYNGEERAKGNILERFSAQQFPDLHSELNLSSLELGDSALYFCASSVSGEPGKDTQYFGPGTRLTVL.

The chain joins TRBV30 to TRBJ2-1; D ambiguous. Germline-derived CDR1 and CDR2 are GTSNPN and SVGIG (reference sequence). The CDR3 loop spans 12 amino acids. The V gene lost 0 bases and the J gene lost 8 bases, with 8 bases spanning the gap. In DNA, the CDR3 is TGTGCCTGGAGTGTAAAGTCGGATGAGCAGTTCTTC. Its translation: CAWSVKSDEQFF.

This clone occurred a few times. The gene calls are TRBV19 and TRBJ1-5; 7 bases fit TRBD1. The CDR3 spans 15 residues. The germline V gene has CDR1 LNHDA and CDR2 SQIVND (reference sequence). V shed 4 bases, J shed 2 bases, and the junction held 5 bases outside the gene matches. In DNA form, the CDR3 reads TGTGCCAGTAGTAGGATCACAGGGGGCAATCAGCCCCAGCATTTT. Amino acids: CASSRITGGNQPQHF. The full variable domain, completed using reference TRBV19 and TRBJ1-5, is DGGITQSPKYLFRKEGQNVTLSCEQNLNHDAMYWYRQDPGQGLRLIYYSQIVNDFQKGDIAEGYSVSREKKESFPLTVTSAQKNPTAFYLCASSRITGGNQPQHFGDGTRLSIL.

CDR3 in amino acids: CSVEPQGGGEKLFF. DNA of the CDR3: TGCAGCGTTGAACCCCAGGGGGGCGGCGAAAAACTGTTTTTT. The chain joins TRBV29-1 to TRBJ1-4, with TRBD1 matching 7 bases. Germline V gives CDR1 SQVTM, CDR2 ANQGSEA. The CDR3 contains 14 residues. Trimming removed 2 bases from V and 8 bases from J; junction bases left unmatched: 8.

The CDR3: CASSPSRRNADNSPLHF. CDR3 DNA: TGTGCCAGCAGCCCATCTCGGAGGAATGCGGATAATTCACCCCTCCACTTT. V gene TRBV7-4 combines with J gene TRBJ1-6; D is unclear. CDR1 is SGHVT and CDR2 is SQSDAQ in the germline V gene. This CDR3 is built from 17 residues. The ends were cut back, 5 bases at V and 5 bases at J, with 19 bases in the middle.

V is TRBV11-2 and J is TRBJ2-3; the D is unclear. The germline V gene has CDR1 SGHAT and CDR2 FQNNGV. This CDR3 spans 13 amino acids. The V and J ends lost 1 base and 4 bases respectively, with 6 bases between them. CDR3 in DNA: TGTGCCAGCAGCTTAGGGCCTTCAGATACGCAGTATTTT. This sequence encodes CASSLGPSDTQYF.

CDR3 nucleotides: TGTGCCAGCAGCGTGGCTACGGGGGACAATGAGCAGTTCTTC. The encoded protein is CASSVATGDNEQFF. This chain joins TRBV7-2 and TRBJ2-1; possibly TRBD2 for D (6 bases). V was clipped by 5 bases and J by 5 bases, with 13 bases between them. The germline V gene encodes CDR1 SGHTA and CDR2 FQGNSA. CDR3 length equals 14 residues. Full variable domain (remainder filled in from reference TRBV7-2 and TRBJ2-1): GAGVSQSPSNKVTEKGKDVELRCDPISGHTALYWYRQSLGQGLEFLIYFQGNSAPDKSGLPSDRFSAERTGGSVSTLTIQRTQQEDSAVYLCASSVATGDNEQFFGPGTRLTVL.

The J gene is TRBJ2-2, the V gene TRBV9; 12 nucleotides agree with TRBD1. The junction had 6 bases not matched to a gene; V was cut back by 2 bases and J by 7 bases. Germline assignment: CDR1 SGDLS and CDR2 YYNGEE. The CDR3 has 16 amino acids. The CDR3 DNA reads as TGTGCCAGCAGCGTGGGGACAGGGGGCGATTACGGGGAGCTGTTTTTT. Its translation: CASSVGTGGDYGELFF.

This chain connects TRBV10-3 to TRBJ1-1; 8 bases fit TRBD1. CDR1 and CDR2 (germline): ENHRY, SYGVKD. Germline trimming cut 7 bases from V and 5 bases from J; bases unmatched to any gene: 9. The CDR3 covers 14 residues. The CDR3 is CAITKGQGGTEAFF. DNA for the CDR3: TGTGCCATCACCAAAGGACAGGGAGGAACTGAAGCTTTCTTT.

This chain connects TRBV18 to TRBJ1-1; 9 nucleotides line up with TRBD1. This CDR3 spans 14 amino acids. V shed 2 bases and J 6 bases; nucleotides not matched to a gene: 4. Germline-derived CDR1 and CDR2 are KGHSH and LQKENI. CDR3 nucleotide sequence: TGTGCCAGCTCACCAAACAGGGGGCAAGCTGAAGCTTTCTTT. It encodes CASSPNRGQAEAFF.

The rearrangement links TRBV7-2 to TRBJ2-4; TRBD2 matches 11 bases. The CDR3 is made up of 15 amino acids. Germline V gene lookup returns CDR1 SGHTA and CDR2 FQGNSA. The ends lost 5 bases at V and 7 bases at J; junction bases unmatched: 7. CDR3 loop: CASSIRLAGMNIQYF. The CDR3 DNA follows: TGTGCCAGCAGCATCCGACTAGCGGGAATGAACATTCAGTACTTC.

This clone came up once. This chain links TRBV6-5 with TRBJ1-2, with 7 bases that match TRBD1. The germline gives CDR1 MNHEY, CDR2 SVGAGI. This CDR3 is 13 amino acids long. V was clipped by 4 bases and J by 8 bases; unmatched bases: 7. The CDR3 DNA reads as TGTGCCAGCAGTTTCAGGGGGAAGGAGGGCTACACCTTC. Translated: CASSFRGKEGYTF.

This clone was seen once. This rearrangement joins TRBV7-3 to TRBJ2-7; tentatively, D is TRBD2 (6 bases). Germline V gives CDR1 SGHTA, CDR2 FQGTGA. The CDR3 loop spans 13 amino acids. Trimming shortened V by 5 bases and J by 1 base, and 9 bases separated the two germline ends. The chain's CDR3 is CASSEGTSYEQYF. CDR3 DNA: TGTGCCAGCAGCGAGGGGACTTCCTACGAGCAGTACTTC. Together with reference TRBV7-3 and TRBJ2-7, the CDR3 gives the full variable domain: GAGVSQTPSNKVTEKGKYVELRCDPISGHTALYWYRQSLGQGPEFLIYFQGTGAADDSGLPNDRFFAVRPEGSVSTLKIQRTERGDSAVYLCASSEGTSYEQYFGPGTRLTVT.

The CDR3 DNA follows: TGTGCCAGCAGCGTAGGTGGGGACAAGTCCGCCATCTATGGCTACACCTTC. This encodes CASSVGGDKSAIYGYTF. This chain joins TRBV9 and TRBJ1-2, with TRBD1 as a possible D gene (6 bases). The CDR3 has 17 amino acids. With 0 bases removed from V and 4 bases from J, the gap between germline ends came to 19 bases. Germline CDR1 is SGDLS and CDR2 is YYNGEE.